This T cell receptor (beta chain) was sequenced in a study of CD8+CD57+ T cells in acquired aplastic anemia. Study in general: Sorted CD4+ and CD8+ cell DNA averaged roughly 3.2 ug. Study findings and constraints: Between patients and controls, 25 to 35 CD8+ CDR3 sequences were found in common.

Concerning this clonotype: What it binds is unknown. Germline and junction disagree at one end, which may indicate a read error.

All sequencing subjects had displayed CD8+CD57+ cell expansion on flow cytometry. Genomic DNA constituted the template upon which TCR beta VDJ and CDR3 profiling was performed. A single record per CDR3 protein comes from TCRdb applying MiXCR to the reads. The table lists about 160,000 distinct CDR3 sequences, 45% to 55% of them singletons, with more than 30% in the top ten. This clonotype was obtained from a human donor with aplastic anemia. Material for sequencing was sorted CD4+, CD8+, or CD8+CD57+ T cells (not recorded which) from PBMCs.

The CDR3 region has the DNA TGCGCCAGCAGGCGGCAGGGGGCGGACGAGCAGTACTTC. It yields the protein CASRRQGADEQYF. The gene calls are TRBV7-3 and TRBJ2-7, with TRBD1 identical over 8 bases. CDR3 length equals 13 residues. CDR1 and CDR2 (germline): SGHTA, FQGTGA. The entire variable domain, with the rest obtained from reference TRBV7-3 and TRBJ2-7, is as follows: GAGVSQTPSNKVTEKGKYVELRCDPISGHTALYWYRQSLGQGPEFLIYFQGTGAADDSGLPNDRFFAVRPEGSVSTLKIQRTERGDSAVYLCASRRQGADEQYFGPGTRLTVT.